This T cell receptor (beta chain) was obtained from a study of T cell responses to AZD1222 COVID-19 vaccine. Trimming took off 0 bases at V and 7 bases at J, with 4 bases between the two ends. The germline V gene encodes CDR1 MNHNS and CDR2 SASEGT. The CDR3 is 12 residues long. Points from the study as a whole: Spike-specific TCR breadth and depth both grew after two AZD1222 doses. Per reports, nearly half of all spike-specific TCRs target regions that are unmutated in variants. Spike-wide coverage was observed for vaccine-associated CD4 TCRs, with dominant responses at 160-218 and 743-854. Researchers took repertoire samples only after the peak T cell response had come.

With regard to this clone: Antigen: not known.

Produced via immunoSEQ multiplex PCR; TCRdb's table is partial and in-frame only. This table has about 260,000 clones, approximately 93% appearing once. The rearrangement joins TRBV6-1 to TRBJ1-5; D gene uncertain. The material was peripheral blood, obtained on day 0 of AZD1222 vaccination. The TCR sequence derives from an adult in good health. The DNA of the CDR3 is TGTGCCAGCAGTGAAGCGTACCAGCCCCAGCATTTT. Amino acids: CASSEAYQPQHF.